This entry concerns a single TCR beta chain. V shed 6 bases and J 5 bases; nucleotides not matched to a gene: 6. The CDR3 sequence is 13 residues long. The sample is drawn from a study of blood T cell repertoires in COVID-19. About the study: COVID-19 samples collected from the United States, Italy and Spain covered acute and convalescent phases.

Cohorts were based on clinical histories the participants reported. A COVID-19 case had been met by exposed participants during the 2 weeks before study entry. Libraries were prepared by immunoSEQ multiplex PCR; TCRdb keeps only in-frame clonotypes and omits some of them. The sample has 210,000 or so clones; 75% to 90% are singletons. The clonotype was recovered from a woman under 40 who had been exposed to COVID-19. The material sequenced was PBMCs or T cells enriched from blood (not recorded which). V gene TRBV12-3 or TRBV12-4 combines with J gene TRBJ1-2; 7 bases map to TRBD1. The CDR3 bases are TGTGCCAGCAGGGACAGGAGGGGATATGGCTACACCTTC. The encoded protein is CASRDRRGYGYTF.